This T cell receptor (beta chain) was documented in a study of cytomegalovirus exposure and HLA in healthy donors (dated by TCRdb to 2015 to 2018). Context from the whole study: In an earlier analysis of under 600 of the donors, 250 to 350 Gb of sequence data and roughly 100 million unique TCR beta sequences from some 170 million T cells were reported. Besides the first cohort of 666 subjects, a separate validation cohort made up of over 100 different subjects was used. Genome-wide SNP genotypes for about 65% of the roughly 670 donors were used in a later genetic analysis, which treated that subset as a discovery cohort. To predict cytomegalovirus infection status, the study brought together high-throughput TCR immunosequencing, statistical association of individual TCRs with disease status, and machine learning. Because of strong linkage in the cohort, roughly 5 DR-DQ haplotypes were treated as single units for association and clustering. Both class I and class II loci were covered by HLA typing, at four-digit resolution. All discovery cohort repertoires had been generated using a single sequencing platform. On average, roughly 200,000 unique TCR beta nucleotide sequences were sequenced per donor among 398 genotyped donors of the cohort, with 15% to 20% of those sequences being non-productive. The T cell repertoires of 666 subjects were profiled by immunosequencing and related to cytomegalovirus serostatus. Of the 300 to 500 genotyped donors, approximately 80% were placed in the genetic ancestry cluster associated with self-reported Caucasian donors. Typing coverage varied by locus: roughly 620-640 donors for A, B, C, DRB1 and DQB1; approximately 560 for DQA1; 606 for DPA1; roughly 470 for DPB1. Roughly 290 gigabases of sequencing data and approximately 91 million unique TCR sequences made up an early release that covered over 550 HLA-typed donors. The study was designed to test whether signatures of past pathogen exposure could be identified by cataloging public T cell receptors. To decide whether each TCR beta V gene segment behaved as functional or pseudogenic, an earlier analysis of some 600 of the donors relied on high-throughput TCR beta sequencing. Donor age, sex, ethnicity and CMV serostatus were compiled together with the repertoire data. The later analysis used no new phenotypic data to find candidate immune exposures, relying instead on TCR beta sequences and their occurrence across donors. To study patterns of TCR occurrence, a later analysis re-analyzed previously published TCR beta repertoires from several hundred donors and added high-resolution HLA genotyping. Summary of the overall study and its limitations: Some IMGT-functional V segments, including TRBV6-2 and TRBV6-3, could not be told apart with the 87-base-pair reads, so those segments were excluded. Compared with the roughly 700-donor mean, donors in an Asian-associated ancestry cluster had fewer N-insertions in productive TCRs, according to a later genetic analysis. In a later analysis, some 17,000 TCR beta sequences were associated with specific HLA alleles at a false discovery rate of 0.05. Several of the top co-occurrence clusters appeared to be linked to parvovirus B19, influenza, CMV and Epstein-Barr virus, according to a later analysis. Some 15 rarely observed V segments, including chromosome 9 orphons, were excluded from the earlier analysis of a few hundred of the donors because counts were too low. Roughly uniform sequencing depth across donors was assumed in presence/absence analyses, although this assumption may not hold. Broadly in line with IMGT annotations, most TCR beta V segments showed up in productive rearrangements about 87% or about 30% of the time in an earlier analysis of around 550 of the donors. V-gene and J-gene trimming of TCR beta chains was associated with a missense DCLRE1C variant in a later genetic analysis, and the association was replicated in an independent cohort. Strong co-occurrence of HLA alleles, especially DR and DQ, made assigning TCR associations to individual alleles difficult. In a later analysis, most CMV-associated TCR beta chains were found to appear HLA-restricted, with HLA associations seemingly driven largely by CMV exposure. The study listed 164 TCR beta chains as associated with cytomegalovirus. The sequencing pipeline was judged likely to have produced a cluster of highly shared sequence variants as a technical artifact. HLA typing was unavailable for some donors at each locus, so association tests used only the typed subset. Linkage disequilibrium might explain the correlated functional status among segregating V segments, but an unknown experimental factor could not be excluded. Compared with equally common non-associated chains, HLA-associated TCR beta chains in a later analysis were more clonally expanded and had lower generation probabilities. While some public TCRs were present in many individuals, most TCR sequences turned up only very rarely across donors. Only TCR beta chains were sequenced in this cohort, and the absence of alpha or paired-chain data limited detectable features. The authors suggested that the approach could potentially be extended to other disease states and immunological phenotypes. For the cohort, immune exposure information was limited to CMV serostatus. Cytomegalovirus status was reported to be diagnosed by the classifier with high specificity and sensitivity in both the original and validation cohorts. In vitro tests confirmed that a few of the cytomegalovirus-associated TCR beta chains recognize cytomegalovirus antigens. In a later analysis, the rate of TCR association differed among HLA loci, with DRB1 alleles having the most associated TCRs and HLA-C alleles having the fewest. A further reported finding was that TCR beta sequences accurately predicted the HLA-A and HLA-B alleles for most subjects in the first cohort.

The cohort consisted of 650 to 850 healthy bone marrow donors. All cohort members were sampled while nominally healthy, although unrecorded immune exposures were likely present. The donor was CMV seropositive and belonged to the group of a few hundred seropositive cohort members. A peripheral blood sample was provided by each donor, and peripheral blood mononuclear cells were used for TCR beta sequencing. Genomic DNA was extracted from the blood cell samples with the Qiagen DNeasy Blood Extraction Kit. As encoded in the germline V gene, CDR1 is MNHEY while CDR2 is SVGAGI. The CDR3 measures 13 amino acids from cysteine to phenylalanine. The kept DNA is CDR3 alone, 39 bases in frame from the first base. Cut back by 5 bases and 3 bases, the V and J ends lie 10 bases apart. The library was produced with the immunoSEQ multiplex PCR assay. A mixture of 60 forward primers for TCR Vbeta segments and 13 reverse primers for TCR Jbeta segments was used in the multiplex PCR. The CDR3 region of rearranged TCR beta genes was amplified from genomic DNA by a multiplex PCR assay. Amplified TCR beta libraries were sequenced as 87-base-pair reads on the Illumina HiSeq System. As for how the authors treated the data: A later analysis tallied around 80 million unique TCR beta chains across the 550 to 850 repertoires, and approximately 12 million of those chains were shared by two or more donors. Raw reads were error-corrected and collapsed into unique sequences by a nearest-neighbor algorithm in which closely related sequences were merged to remove PCR and sequencing errors. To assign V, D and J gene segments, CDR3 sequences were aligned to IMGT reference sequences. For a sequence to be retained, a match of at least six nucleotides to both a V gene segment and a J gene segment was required. A rearrangement counted as productive if the CDR3 had no stop codons and remained in frame with V and J, and every other rearrangement counted as non-productive. CDR3 was defined according to IMGT convention as the region running from the second conserved V-encoded cysteine to the conserved J-encoded phenylalanine. The earlier analysis of 500 to 650 of the donors excluded any sequence lacking an unambiguous match to a single V gene segment. In an earlier analysis of around 590 of the donors, a V segment was called functional when productive rearrangements were above 56.7%, and segregating when the standard deviation between donors exceeded 5%. To diagnose cytomegalovirus status from the catalog of TCR beta chain sequences, a statistical classification framework was built. A later analysis assigned V and J genes by comparing TCR nucleotide sequences with IMGT/GENE-DB human TR gene sequences. Using the TCRdist pipeline, a later analysis assigned CDR3 sequences along with most-parsimonious VDJ recombination scenarios. A later analysis defined each TCR beta chain by its CDR3 amino acid sequence plus V-gene family, and excluded reads lacking a unique V-gene family. A later analysis removed 550 to 650 highly shared, low-generation-probability nucleotide sequences to deal with suspected cross-contamination and a sequencing artifact. In a later analysis, a clonal expansion index for each public chain was calculated from normalized within-repertoire ranks of inferred template counts. In a later analysis, generation probabilities were computed using a VDJ recombination model fitted to out-of-frame rearrangements, and the results were checked against IGoR. Hypergeometric tests were used in a later analysis to score TCR-TCR, TCR-HLA and TCR-CMV co-occurrence, with a repertoire-size bias correction applied to the TCR pairs. A later analysis estimated false discovery rates by permuting HLA or CMV assignments 20 times. In a later analysis, co-occurring TCRs were grouped using DBSCAN, and TCRdist sequence similarity was added for clustering within HLA-allele-positive subsets. Co-occurrence clustering excluded repertoires with fewer than 30,000 or more than 120,000 public chains, plus five with anomalous nucleotide sharing. Imported from immuneACCESS, the table was reduced by TCRdb to in-frame sequences with V and J called. These copies leave out some clones; in studies compared against another copy, an unresolved V gene accounts for under half, and the cause of the remainder is not known. D and trimming were read from the DNA, whereas the V and J calls and clone size are those reported in that table. Counted in this sample were some 100,000 clones; 79% of them appeared once. In total, the top ten clones hold approximately 3.4% of the sample.

Concerning this clone: The target of this receptor is not known. The record has no base qualities; no much larger clone is one base away.

In this chain, TRBV6-5 is recombined with TRBJ1-1, with no reliable assignment of the D segment. Sequencing was performed on PBMCs. This sequence originates from a male donor in good health and CMV-seropositive. The encoded CDR3 is CASSDFGYTEAFF. The bases read TGTGCCAGCAGTGACTTCGGGTACACTGAAGCTTTCTTT.